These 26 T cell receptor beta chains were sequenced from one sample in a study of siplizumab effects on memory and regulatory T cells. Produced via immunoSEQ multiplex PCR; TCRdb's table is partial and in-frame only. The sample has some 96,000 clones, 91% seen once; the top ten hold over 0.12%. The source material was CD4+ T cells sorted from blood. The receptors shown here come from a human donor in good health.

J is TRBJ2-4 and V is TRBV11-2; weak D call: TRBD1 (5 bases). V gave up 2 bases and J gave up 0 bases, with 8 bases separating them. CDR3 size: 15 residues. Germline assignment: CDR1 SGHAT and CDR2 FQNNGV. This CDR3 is CASSLMTEAKNIQYF. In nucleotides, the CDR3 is TGTGCCAGCAGCTTAATGACAGAAGCCAAAAACATTCAGTACTTC.

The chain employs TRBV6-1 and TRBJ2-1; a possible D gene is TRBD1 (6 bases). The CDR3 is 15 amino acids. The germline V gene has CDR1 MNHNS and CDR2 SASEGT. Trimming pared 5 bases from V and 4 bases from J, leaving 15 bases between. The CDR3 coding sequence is TGTGCCAGCAGTCTTATGAGGGGGAGATACAATGAGCAGTTCTTC. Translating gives CASSLMRGRYNEQFF.

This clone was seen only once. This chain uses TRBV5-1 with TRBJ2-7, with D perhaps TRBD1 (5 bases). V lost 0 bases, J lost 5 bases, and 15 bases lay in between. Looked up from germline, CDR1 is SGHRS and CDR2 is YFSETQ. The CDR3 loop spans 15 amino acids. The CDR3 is CASSLEGNLLHEQYF. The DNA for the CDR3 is TGCGCCAGCAGCTTGGAGGGGAACCTTCTTCACGAGCAGTACTTC.

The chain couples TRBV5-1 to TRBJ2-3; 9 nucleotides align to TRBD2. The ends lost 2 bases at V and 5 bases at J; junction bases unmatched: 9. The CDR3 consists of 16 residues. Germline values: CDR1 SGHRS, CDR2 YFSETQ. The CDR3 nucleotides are TGCGCCAGCAGCTTTGGCGGGGGGGCCGGTGGAGATACGCAGTATTTT. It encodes CASSFGGGAGGDTQYF.

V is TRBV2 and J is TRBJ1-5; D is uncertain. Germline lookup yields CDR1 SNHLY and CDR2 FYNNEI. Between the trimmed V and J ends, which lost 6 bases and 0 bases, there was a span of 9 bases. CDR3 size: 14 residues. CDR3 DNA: TGTGCCAGCAGGGTGGACGGTAGCAATCAGCCCCAGCATTTT. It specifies CASRVDGSNQPQHF.

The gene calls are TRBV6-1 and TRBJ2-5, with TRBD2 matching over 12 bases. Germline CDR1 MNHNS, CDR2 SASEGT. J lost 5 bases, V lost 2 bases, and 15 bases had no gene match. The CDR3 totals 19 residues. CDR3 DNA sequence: TGTGCCAGCAGTGAATTCGGTACTAGCGGGGGGAACCCTTTGGAGACCCAGTACTTC. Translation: CASSEFGTSGGNPLETQYF.

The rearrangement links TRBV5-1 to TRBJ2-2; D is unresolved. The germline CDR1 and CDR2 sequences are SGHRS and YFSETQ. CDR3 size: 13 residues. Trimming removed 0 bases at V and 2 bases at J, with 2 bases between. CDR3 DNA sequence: TGCGCCAGCAGCTTGGTAAACACCGGGGAGCTGTTTTTT. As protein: CASSLVNTGELFF.

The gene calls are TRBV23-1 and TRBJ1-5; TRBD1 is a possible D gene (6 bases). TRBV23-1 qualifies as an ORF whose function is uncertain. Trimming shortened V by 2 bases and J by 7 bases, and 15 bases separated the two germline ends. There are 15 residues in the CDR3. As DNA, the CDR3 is TGCGCCAGCAGTCAAGGGCAGGGGTTTGACCAGCCCCAGCATTTT. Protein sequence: CASSQGQGFDQPQHF.

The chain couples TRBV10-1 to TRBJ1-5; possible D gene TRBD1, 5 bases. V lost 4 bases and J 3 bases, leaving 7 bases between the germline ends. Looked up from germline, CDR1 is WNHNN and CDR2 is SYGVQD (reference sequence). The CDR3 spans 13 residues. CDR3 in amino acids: CASSGGVNQPQHF. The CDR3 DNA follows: TGCGCCAGCAGTGGGGGGGTCAATCAGCCCCAGCATTTT.

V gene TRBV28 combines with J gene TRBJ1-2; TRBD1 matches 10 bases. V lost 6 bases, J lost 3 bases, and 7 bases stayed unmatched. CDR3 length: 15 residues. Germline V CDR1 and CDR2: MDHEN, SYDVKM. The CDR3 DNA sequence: TGTGCCAGCAGACAAGGACAGGGGGGATACTATGGCTACACCTTC. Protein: CASRQGQGGYYGYTF.

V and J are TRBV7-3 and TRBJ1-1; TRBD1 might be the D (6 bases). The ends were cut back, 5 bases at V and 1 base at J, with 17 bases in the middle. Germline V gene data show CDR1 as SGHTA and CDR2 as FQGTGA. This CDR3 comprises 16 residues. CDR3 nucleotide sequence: TGTGCCAGCAGCAAAACTACAGGGTCGGGGAACACTGAAGCTTTCTTT. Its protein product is CASSKTTGSGNTEAFF.

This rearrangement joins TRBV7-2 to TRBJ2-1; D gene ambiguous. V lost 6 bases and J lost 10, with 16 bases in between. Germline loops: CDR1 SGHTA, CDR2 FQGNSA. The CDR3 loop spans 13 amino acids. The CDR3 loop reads CASRFAVSGEQFF. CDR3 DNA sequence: TGTGCCAGCAGATTTGCGGTTTCCGGGGAGCAGTTCTTC.

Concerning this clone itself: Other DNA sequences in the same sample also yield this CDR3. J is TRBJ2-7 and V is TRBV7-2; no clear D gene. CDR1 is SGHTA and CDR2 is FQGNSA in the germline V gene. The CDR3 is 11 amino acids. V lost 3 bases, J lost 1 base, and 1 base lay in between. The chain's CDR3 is CASSLSYEQYF. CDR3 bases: TGTGCCAGCAGCTTGTCCTACGAGCAGTACTTC.

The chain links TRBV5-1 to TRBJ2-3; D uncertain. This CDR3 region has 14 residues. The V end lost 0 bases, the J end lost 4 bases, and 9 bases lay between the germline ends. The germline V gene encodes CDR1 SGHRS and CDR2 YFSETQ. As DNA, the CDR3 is TGCGCCAGCAGCTTGGGTCGCGGTCCAGATACGCAGTATTTT. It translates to CASSLGRGPDTQYF.

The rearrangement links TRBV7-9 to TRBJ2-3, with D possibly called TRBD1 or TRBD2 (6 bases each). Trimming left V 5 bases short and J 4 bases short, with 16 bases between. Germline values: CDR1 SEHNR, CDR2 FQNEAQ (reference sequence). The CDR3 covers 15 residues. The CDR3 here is CASSRGQGRSDTQYF. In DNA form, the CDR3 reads TGTGCCAGCAGCCGGGGGCAGGGGCGGTCAGATACGCAGTATTTT.

CDR3: CAISEGRTTGELFF. Here the CDR3 DNA reads TGTGCCATCAGTGAGGGGAGGACTACCGGGGAGCTGTTTTTT. The chain uses TRBV10-3 and TRBJ2-2; TRBD2 might be the D (6 bases). The CDR3 contains 14 residues. The germline CDR1 and CDR2 sequences are ENHRY and SYGVKD. V dropped 2 bases and J dropped 5 bases, with 9 bases sitting between them.

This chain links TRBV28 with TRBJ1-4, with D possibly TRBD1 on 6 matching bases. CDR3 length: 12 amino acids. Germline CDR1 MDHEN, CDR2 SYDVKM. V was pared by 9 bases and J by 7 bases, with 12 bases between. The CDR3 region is CASVGASEKLFF. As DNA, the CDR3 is TGTGCCAGTGTGGGGGCTAGTGAAAAACTGTTTTTT.

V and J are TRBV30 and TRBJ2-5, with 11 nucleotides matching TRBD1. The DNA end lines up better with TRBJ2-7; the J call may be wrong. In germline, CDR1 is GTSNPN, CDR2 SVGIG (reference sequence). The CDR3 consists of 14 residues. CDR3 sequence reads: CAWSRTGQGDEQYF. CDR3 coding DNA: TGTGCCTGGAGTCGCACGGGACAGGGGGACGAGCAGTACTTC.

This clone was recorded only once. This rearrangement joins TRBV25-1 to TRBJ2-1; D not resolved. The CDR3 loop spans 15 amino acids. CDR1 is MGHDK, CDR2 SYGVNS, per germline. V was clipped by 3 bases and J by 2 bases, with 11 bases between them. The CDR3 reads CASSDGLATYNEQFF. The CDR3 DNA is TGTGCCAGCAGTGATGGGTTGGCGACCTACAATGAGCAGTTCTTC.

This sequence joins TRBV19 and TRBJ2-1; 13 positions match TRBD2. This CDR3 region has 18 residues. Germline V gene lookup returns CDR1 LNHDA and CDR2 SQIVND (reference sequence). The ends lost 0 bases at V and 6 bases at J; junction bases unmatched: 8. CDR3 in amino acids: CASSIEGGLAGKPNEQFF. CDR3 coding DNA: TGTGCCAGTAGTATAGAAGGGGGACTAGCGGGGAAACCCAATGAGCAGTTCTTC.

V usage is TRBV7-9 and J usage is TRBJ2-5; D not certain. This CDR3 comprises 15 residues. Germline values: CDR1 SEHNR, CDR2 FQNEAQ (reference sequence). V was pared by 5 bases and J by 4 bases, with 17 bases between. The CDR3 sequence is CASSPKRRLGETQYF. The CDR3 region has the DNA TGTGCCAGCAGCCCAAAACGACGGCTGGGAGAGACCCAGTACTTC. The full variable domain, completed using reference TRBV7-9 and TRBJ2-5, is DTGVSQNPRHKITKRGQNVTFRCDPISEHNRLYWYRQTLGQGPEFLTYFQNEAQLEKSRLLSDRFSAERPKGSFSTLEIQRTEQGDSAMYLCASSPKRRLGETQYFGPGTRLLVL.

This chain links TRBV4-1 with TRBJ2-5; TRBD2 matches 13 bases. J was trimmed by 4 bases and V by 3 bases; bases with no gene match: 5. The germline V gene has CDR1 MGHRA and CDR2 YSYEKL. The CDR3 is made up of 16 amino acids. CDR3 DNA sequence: TGCGCCAGCAGCCACGGACTAGCGGGGGTGGTAGAGACCCAGTACTTC. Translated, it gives CASSHGLAGVVETQYF.

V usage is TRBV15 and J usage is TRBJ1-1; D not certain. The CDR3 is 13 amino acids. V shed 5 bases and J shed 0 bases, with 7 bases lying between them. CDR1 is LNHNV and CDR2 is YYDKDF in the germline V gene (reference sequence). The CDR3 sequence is CATSGRVNTEAFF. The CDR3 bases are TGTGCCACCAGCGGACGGGTGAACACTGAAGCTTTCTTT.

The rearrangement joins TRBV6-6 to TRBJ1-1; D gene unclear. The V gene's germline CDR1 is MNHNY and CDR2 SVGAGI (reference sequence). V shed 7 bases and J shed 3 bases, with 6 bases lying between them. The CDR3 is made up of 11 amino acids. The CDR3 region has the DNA TGTGCCAGCATATTATACACTGAAGCTTTCTTT. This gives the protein CASILYTEAFF.

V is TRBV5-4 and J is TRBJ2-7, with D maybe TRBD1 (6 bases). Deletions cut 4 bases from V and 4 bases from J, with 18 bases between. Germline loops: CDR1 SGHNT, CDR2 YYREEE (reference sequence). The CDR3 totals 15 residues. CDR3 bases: TGTGCCAGCAGCCCGACAGGTTCGGGATATTACGAGCAGTACTTC. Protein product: CASSPTGSGYYEQYF.

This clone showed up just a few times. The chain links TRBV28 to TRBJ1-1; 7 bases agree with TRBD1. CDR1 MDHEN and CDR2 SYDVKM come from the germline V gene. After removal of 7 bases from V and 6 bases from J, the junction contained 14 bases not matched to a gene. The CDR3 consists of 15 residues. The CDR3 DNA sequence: TGTGCCAGCATCCAAGGGGGCAGTTCGGCCTCTGAAGCTTTCTTT. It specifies CASIQGGSSASEAFF.